This note documents a single T cell receptor (beta chain) sequence. What it binds is not known. The CDR3 consists of 13 residues. Per the germline V gene, CDR1 is SGDLS and CDR2 is YYNGEE. Trimming took 5 bases from V and 6 from J, leaving 12 bases between them. Researchers ran the PCR with 60 Vbeta and 13 Jbeta primers. The protocol was immunoSEQ multiplex PCR, while the TCRdb copy is restricted to in-frame clones and leaves out a portion. Here the sample table reports roughly 100,000 clones. This record comes from a study of cytomegalovirus exposure and HLA in healthy donors. General study points: Later, an analysis found that common viral pathogens appeared to be linked with several of the most significant clusters.

V gene TRBV9 combines with J gene TRBJ1-5; tentatively, D is TRBD1 (5 bases). Sequenced input: PBMCs. The origin of this receptor is a man aged 35-49 years in good health and CMV-seronegative. The CDR3 sequence is CASSVGGFQPQHF. The DNA for the CDR3 is TGTGCCAGCAGTGTCGGGGGGTTTCAGCCCCAGCATTTT. Supplemented by reference TRBV9 and TRBJ1-5, the full variable domain reads DSGVTQTPKHLITATGQRVTLRCSPRSGDLSVYWYQQSLDQGLQFLIQYYNGEERAKGNILERFSAQQFPDLHSELNLSSLELGDSALYFCASSVGGFQPQHFGDGTRLSIL.